This T cell receptor (beta chain) was sequenced in a study of T cell repertoires in cytomegalovirus infection. About the study: Matching HLA type, along with CMV infection, was indicated by public TCR beta signatures.

Study results and caveats: HLA-C-restricted CMV clonotypes gave the most frequent clonotype in two of eight donors. Carriers of CMV plus the relevant HLA were identified by cumulative public TCR beta family frequency.

One entry per CDR3 protein, called by TCRdb with MiXCR from the reads. The sample lists some 350,000 distinct CDR3 sequences, roughly 28% occurring once. On this clonotype itself: The antigen remains unidentified.

This clonotype originated in a human donor in good health (CMV status not recorded). Some clones in this sample may be carry-over from other donors' samples. This specimen was cultured PBMCs, taken from culture after CMV antigen stimulation.

CDR3 sequence reads: CSARGVVYEQYF. CDR3 in DNA: TGCAGTGCTAGAGGGGTAGTGTACGAGCAGTACTTC. This chain joins TRBV20-1 and TRBJ2-7; D remains unclear. CDR3 size: 12 residues. CDR1 is DFQATT, CDR2 SNEGSKA, per germline (reference sequence). The V and J ends lost 1 base and 4 bases respectively, with 8 bases between them.